Sequencing of this TCR beta chain was carried out in a study of post-analysis software for immune sequencing data. Across the study: As for disease course, relapsing-remitting, secondary progressive and progressive-relapsing multiple sclerosis were all included. Overall study results and limits: Strong co-clustering by F measure was seen for same-batch samples. When compared against controls, multiple sclerosis patients showed significantly lower normalized Chao1 diversity.

With regard to this clonotype: Its specificity is unknown.

Researchers reported that TCR beta cDNA libraries carried unique molecular identifiers. About 460,000 cDNA molecules were obtained from roughly 0.93 to 9.6 million T cells. TCRdb recomputed calls from the PCR reads with MiXCR, one row per CDR3 protein. The table lists about 430,000 distinct CDR3 sequences, approximately 39% of them singletons. The specimen sequenced was blood. This clonotype was sampled from a girl aged 2 to 9 with multiple sclerosis.

The CDR3 reads CASSFALAYEQFF. The DNA for the CDR3 is TGTGCCAGCAGTTTCGCCTTAGCCTATGAGCAGTTCTTC. The chain combines TRBV7-2 with TRBJ2-1; no reliable D call. Germline V gene sequence: CDR1 SGHTA, CDR2 FQGNSA. CDR3 size: 13 residues. V was pared by 6 bases and J by 8 bases, with 14 bases between.